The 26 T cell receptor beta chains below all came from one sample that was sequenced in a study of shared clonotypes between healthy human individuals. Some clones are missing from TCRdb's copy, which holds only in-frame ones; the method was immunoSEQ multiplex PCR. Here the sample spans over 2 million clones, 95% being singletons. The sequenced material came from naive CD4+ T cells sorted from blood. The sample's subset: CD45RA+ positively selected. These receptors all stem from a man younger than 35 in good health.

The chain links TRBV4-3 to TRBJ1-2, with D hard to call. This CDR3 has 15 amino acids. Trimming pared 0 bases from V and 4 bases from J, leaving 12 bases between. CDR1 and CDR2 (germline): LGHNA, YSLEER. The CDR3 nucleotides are TGCGCCAGCAGCCAAGAGAGGAGTATGGGCTATGGCTACACCTTC. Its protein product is CASSQERSMGYGYTF.

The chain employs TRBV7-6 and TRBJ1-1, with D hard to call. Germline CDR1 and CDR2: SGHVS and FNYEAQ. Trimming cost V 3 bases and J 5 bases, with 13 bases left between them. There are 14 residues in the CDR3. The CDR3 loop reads CASSFQLSGTEAFF. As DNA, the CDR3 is TGTGCCAGCAGCTTCCAATTATCGGGGACTGAAGCTTTCTTT.

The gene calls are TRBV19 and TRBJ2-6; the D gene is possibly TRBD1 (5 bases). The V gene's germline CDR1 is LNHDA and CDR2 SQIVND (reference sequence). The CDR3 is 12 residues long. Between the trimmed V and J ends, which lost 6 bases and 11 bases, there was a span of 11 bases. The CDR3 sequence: CASSRDEYVLTF. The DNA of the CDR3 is TGTGCCAGTAGCAGGGATGAGTACGTCCTGACTTTC.

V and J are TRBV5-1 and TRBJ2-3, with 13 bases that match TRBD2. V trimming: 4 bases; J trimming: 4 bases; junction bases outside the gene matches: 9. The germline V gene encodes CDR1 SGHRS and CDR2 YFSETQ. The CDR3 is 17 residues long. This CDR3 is CASSPGLAGVWADTQYF. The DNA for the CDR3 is TGCGCCAGCAGCCCCGGACTAGCGGGAGTGTGGGCAGATACGCAGTATTTT.

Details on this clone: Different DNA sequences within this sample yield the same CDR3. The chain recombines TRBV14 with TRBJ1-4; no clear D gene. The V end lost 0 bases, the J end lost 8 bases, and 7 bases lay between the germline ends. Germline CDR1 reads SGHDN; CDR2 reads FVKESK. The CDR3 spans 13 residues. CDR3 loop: CASSQDLREKLFF. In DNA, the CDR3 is TGTGCCAGCAGCCAAGATTTGAGGGAAAAACTGTTTTTT. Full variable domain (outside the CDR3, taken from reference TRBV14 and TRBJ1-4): EAGVTQFPSHSVIEKGQTVTLRCDPISGHDNLYWYRRVMGKEIKFLLHFVKESKQDESGMPNNRFLAERTGGTYSTLKVQPAELEDSGVYFCASSQDLREKLFFGSGTQLSVL.

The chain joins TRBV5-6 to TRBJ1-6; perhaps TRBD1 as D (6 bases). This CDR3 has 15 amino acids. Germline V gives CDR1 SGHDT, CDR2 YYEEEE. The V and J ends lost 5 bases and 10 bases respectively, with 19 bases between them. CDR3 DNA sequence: TGTGCCAGCAGGTTTCGTCGGGACACCGGGTCACCCCTCCACTTT. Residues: CASRFRRDTGSPLHF.

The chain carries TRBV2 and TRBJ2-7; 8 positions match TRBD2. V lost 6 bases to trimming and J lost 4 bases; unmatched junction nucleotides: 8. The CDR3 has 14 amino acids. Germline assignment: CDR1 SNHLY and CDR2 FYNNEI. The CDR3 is CASRIAGLTYEQYF. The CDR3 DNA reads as TGTGCCAGCAGAATAGCGGGACTGACTTACGAGCAGTACTTC.

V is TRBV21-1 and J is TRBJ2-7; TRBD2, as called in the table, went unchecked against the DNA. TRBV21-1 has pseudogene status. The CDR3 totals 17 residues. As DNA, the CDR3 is TGTGCCAGCAGCAAACCCCGGGGACTAGCGGGAGACTACGAGCAGTACTTC. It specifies CASSKPRGLAGDYEQYF.

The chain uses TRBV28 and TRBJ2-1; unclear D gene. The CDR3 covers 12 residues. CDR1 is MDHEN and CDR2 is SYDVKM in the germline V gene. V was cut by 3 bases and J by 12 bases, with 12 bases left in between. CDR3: CASSLDSPAQFF. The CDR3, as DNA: TGTGCCAGCAGTTTGGATAGCCCAGCGCAGTTCTTC.

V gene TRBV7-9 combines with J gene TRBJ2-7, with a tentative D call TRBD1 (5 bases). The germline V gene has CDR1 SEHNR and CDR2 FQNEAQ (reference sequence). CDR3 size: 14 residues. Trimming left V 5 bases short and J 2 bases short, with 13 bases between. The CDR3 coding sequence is TGTGCCAGCAGCCTAGGACACCTAGCCTACGAGCAGTACTTC. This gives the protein CASSLGHLAYEQYF.

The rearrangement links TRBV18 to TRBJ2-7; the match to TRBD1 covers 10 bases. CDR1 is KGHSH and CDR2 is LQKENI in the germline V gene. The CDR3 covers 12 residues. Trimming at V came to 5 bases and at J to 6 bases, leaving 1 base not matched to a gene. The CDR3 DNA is TGTGCCAGCTCAAGGACAGGGGGCGAGCAGTACTTC. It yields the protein CASSRTGGEQYF.

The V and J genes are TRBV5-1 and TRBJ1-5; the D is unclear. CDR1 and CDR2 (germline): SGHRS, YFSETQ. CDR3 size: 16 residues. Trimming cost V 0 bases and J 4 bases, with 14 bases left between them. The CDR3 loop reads CASSLGPIGKNQPQHF. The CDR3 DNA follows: TGCGCCAGCAGCTTGGGGCCTATAGGGAAAAATCAGCCCCAGCATTTT.

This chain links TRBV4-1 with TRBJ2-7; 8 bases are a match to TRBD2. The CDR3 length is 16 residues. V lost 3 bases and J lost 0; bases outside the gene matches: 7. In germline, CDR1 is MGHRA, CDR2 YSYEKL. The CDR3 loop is CASSQRTSSSSYEQYF. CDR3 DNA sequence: TGCGCCAGCAGCCAGAGGACTAGCTCGTCCTCCTACGAGCAGTACTTC.

The CDR3: CASSLGVAGGKNEQFF. In DNA form, the CDR3 reads TGTGCCAGCAGCTTAGGTGTAGCGGGAGGTAAGAATGAGCAGTTCTTC. The genes are TRBV11-3 and TRBJ2-1, with 10 bases fitting TRBD2. V shed 1 base, J shed 7 bases, and the junction held 7 bases outside the gene matches. Germline CDR1 and CDR2: SGHNT and YENEEA. The CDR3 has 16 residues.

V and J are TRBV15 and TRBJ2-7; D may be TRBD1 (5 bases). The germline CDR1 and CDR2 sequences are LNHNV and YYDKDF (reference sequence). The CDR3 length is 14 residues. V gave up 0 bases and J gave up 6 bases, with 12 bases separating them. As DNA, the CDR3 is TGTGCCACCAGCAGAGACGTAACAGGTTCCGAGCAGTACTTC. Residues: CATSRDVTGSEQYF.

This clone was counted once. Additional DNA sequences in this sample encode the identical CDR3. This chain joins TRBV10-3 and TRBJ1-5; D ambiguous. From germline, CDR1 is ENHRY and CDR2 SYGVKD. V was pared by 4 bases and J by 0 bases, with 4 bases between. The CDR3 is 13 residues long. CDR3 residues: CAISVDSNQPQHF. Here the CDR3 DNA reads TGTGCCATCAGTGTGGATAGCAATCAGCCCCAGCATTTT.

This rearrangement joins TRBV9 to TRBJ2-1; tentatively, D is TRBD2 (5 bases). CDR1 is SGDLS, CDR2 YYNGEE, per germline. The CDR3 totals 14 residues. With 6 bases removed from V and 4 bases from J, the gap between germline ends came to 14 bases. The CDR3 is CASNRLGEYNEQFF. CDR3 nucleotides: TGTGCCAGCAATCGCCTCGGGGAGTACAATGAGCAGTTCTTC.

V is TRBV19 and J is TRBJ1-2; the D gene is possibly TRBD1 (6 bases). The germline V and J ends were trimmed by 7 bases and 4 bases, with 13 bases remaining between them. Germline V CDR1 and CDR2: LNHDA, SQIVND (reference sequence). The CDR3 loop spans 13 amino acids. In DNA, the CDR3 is TGTGCCAGTAACCCTGGACAGATCTATGGCTACACCTTC. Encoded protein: CASNPGQIYGYTF.

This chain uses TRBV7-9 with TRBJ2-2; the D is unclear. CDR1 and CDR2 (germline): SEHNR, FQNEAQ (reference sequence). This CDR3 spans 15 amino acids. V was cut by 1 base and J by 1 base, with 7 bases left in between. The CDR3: CASSLGFGNTGELFF. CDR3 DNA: TGTGCCAGCAGCTTAGGTTTTGGGAACACCGGGGAGCTGTTTTTT.

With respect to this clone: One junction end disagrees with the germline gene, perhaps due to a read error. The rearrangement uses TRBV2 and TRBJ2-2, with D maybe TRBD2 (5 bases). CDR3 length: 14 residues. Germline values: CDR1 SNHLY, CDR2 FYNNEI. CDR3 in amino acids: CASNKERNTGEMFF. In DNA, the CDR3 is TGTGCCAGCAACAAGGAGCGGAACACCGGGGAGATGTTTTTT.

The CDR3 here is CASSLQIPGQGTDTQYF. The CDR3 coding sequence is TGTGCCAGCAGTTTGCAAATACCGGGACAGGGCACAGATACGCAGTATTTT. The chain is built from TRBV27 and TRBJ2-3; 8 nucleotides align to TRBD1. CDR1 MNHEY and CDR2 SMNVEV come from the germline V gene (reference sequence). The trim removed 3 bases at V and 1 base at J, leaving 9 bases unmatched. CDR3 length equals 17 residues.

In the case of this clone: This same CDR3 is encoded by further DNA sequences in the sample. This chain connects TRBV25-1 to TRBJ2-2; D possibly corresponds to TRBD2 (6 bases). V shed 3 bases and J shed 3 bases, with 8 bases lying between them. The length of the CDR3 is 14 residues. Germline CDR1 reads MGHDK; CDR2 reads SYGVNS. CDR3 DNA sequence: TGTGCCAGCAGTGAGGAGGGGTACACCGGGGAGCTGTTTTTT. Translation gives CASSEEGYTGELFF. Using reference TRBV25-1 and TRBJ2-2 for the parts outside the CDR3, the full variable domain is EADIYQTPRYLVIGTGKKITLECSQTMGHDKMYWYQQDPGMELHLIHYSYGVNSTEKGDLSSESTVSRIRTEHFPLTLESARPSHTSQYLCASSEEGYTGELFFGEGSRLTVL.

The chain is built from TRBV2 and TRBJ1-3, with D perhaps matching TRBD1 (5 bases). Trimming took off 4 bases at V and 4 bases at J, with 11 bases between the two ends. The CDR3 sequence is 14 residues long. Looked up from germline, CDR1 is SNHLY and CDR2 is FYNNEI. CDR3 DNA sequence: TGTGCCAGCAGTGCAGGGAGGTGGGGAAACACCATATATTTT. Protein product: CASSAGRWGNTIYF.

CDR3 sequence reads: CASSPPGGKQPQHF. The CDR3 DNA is TGTGCCAGCTCACCACCGGGCGGGAAGCAGCCCCAGCATTTT. The chain recombines TRBV18 with TRBJ1-5; D gene ambiguous. The CDR3 has 14 residues. Deletions cut 0 bases from V and 7 bases from J, with 10 bases between. CDR1 and CDR2 from the germline V gene are KGHSH and LQKENI. Based on the CDR3 plus reference TRBV18 and TRBJ1-5, the full variable domain is NAGVMQNPRHLVRRRGQEARLRCSPMKGHSHVYWYRQLPEEGLKFMVYLQKENIIDESGMPKERFSAEFPKEGPSILRIQQVVRGDSAAYFCASSPPGGKQPQHFGDGTRLSIL.

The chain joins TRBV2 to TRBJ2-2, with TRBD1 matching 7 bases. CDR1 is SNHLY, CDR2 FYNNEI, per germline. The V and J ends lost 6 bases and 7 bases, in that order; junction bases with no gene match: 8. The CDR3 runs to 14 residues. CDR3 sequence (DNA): TGTGCCAGCAGCGCAACGACAGGGAACGGGGAGCTGTTTTTT. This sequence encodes CASSATTGNGELFF.

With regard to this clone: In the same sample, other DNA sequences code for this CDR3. CDR3 sequence (DNA): TGTGCCTGGAGTGAGGGGGGCAATCAGCCCCAGCATTTT. Protein sequence: CAWSEGGNQPQHF. The chain couples TRBV30 to TRBJ1-5; weak D call: TRBD1 (6 bases). Germline assignment: CDR1 GTSNPN and CDR2 SVGIG (reference sequence). The CDR3 runs to 13 residues. Trimming left V 1 base short and J 2 bases short, with 6 bases between.